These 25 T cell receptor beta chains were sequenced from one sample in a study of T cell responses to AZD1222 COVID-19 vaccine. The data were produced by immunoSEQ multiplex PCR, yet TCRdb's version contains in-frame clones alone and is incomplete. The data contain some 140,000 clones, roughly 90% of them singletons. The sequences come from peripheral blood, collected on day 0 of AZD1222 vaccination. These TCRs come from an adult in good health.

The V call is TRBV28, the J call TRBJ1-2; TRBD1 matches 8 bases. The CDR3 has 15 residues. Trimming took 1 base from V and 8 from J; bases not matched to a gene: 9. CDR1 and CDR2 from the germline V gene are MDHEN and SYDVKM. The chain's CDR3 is CASSLFGTGVSGYTF. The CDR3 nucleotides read TGTGCCAGCAGTTTATTTGGGACAGGAGTATCGGGCTACACCTTC.

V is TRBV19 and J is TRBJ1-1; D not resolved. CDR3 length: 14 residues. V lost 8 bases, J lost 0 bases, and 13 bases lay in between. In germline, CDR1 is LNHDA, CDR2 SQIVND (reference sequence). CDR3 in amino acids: CASHQVGLNTEAFF. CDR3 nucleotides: TGTGCCAGTCACCAGGTAGGCCTGAACACTGAAGCTTTCTTT. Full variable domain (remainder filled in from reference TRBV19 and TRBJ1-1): DGGITQSPKYLFRKEGQNVTLSCEQNLNHDAMYWYRQDPGQGLRLIYYSQIVNDFQKGDIAEGYSVSREKKESFPLTVTSAQKNPTAFYLCASHQVGLNTEAFFGQGTRLTVV.

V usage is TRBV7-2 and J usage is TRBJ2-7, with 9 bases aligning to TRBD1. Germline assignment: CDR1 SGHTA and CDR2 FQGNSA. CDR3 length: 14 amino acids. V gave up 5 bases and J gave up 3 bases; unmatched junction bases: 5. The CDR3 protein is CASSDYRGRYEQYF. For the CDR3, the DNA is TGTGCCAGCAGCGACTACAGGGGGCGCTACGAGCAGTACTTC. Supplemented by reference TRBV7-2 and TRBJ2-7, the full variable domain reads GAGVSQSPSNKVTEKGKDVELRCDPISGHTALYWYRQSLGQGLEFLIYFQGNSAPDKSGLPSDRFSAERTGGSVSTLTIQRTQQEDSAVYLCASSDYRGRYEQYFGPGTRLTVT.

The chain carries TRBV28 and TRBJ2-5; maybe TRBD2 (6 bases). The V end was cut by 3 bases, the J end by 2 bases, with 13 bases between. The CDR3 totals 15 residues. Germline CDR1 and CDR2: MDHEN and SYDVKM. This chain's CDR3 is CASSFTGDGQETQYF. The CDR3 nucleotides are TGTGCCAGCAGTTTTACGGGAGATGGGCAAGAGACCCAGTACTTC.

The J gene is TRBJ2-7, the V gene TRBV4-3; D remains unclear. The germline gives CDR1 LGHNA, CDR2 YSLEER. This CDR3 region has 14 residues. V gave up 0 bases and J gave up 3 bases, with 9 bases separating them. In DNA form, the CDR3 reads TGCGCCAGCAGCCAAGACAGACTCCTCTACGAGCAGTACTTC. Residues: CASSQDRLLYEQYF.

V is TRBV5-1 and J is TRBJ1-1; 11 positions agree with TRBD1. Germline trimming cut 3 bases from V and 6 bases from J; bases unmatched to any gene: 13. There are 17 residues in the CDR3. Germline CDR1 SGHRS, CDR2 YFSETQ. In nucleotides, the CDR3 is TGCGCCAGCAGCTACCGGACAGGGGGCGCGGCGGGCGCTGAAGCTTTCTTT. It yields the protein CASSYRTGGAAGAEAFF. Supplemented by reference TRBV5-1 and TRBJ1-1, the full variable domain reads KAGVTQTPRYLIKTRGQQVTLSCSPISGHRSVSWYQQTPGQGLQFLFEYFSETQRNKGNFPGRFSGRQFSNSRSEMNVSTLELGDSALYLCASSYRTGGAAGAEAFFGQGTRLTVV.

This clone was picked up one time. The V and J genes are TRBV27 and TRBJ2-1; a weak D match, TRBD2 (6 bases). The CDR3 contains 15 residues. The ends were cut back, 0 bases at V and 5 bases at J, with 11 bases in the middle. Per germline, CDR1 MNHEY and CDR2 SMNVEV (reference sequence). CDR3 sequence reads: CASSLSRETHNEQFF. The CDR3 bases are TGTGCCAGCAGTTTATCGCGGGAAACCCACAATGAGCAGTTCTTC.

CDR3 sequence reads: CSVRGSGNTIYF. The CDR3 nucleotides read TGCAGCGTCAGAGGATCTGGAAACACCATATATTTT. The chain couples TRBV29-1 to TRBJ1-3; D unresolved. The CDR3 covers 12 residues. The V gene lost 6 bases and the J gene lost 1 base, with 7 bases spanning the gap. Germline lookup yields CDR1 SQVTM and CDR2 ANQGSEA.

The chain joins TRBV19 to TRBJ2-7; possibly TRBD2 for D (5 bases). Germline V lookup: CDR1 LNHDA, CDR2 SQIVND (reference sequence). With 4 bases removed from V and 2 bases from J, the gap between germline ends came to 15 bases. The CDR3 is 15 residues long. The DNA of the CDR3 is TGTGCCAGTAGTACCGAGACCGGGGTAACCTACGAGCAGTACTTC. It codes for CASSTETGVTYEQYF. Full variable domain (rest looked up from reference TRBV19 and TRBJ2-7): DGGITQSPKYLFRKEGQNVTLSCEQNLNHDAMYWYRQDPGQGLRLIYYSQIVNDFQKGDIAEGYSVSREKKESFPLTVTSAQKNPTAFYLCASSTETGVTYEQYFGPGTRLTVT.

CDR3 loop: CASSPPGVNTEAFF. For the CDR3, the DNA is TGTGCCAGCTCACCCCCAGGGGTGAACACTGAAGCTTTCTTT. The chain couples TRBV18 to TRBJ1-1, with D tentatively TRBD1 (6 bases). Germline V lookup: CDR1 KGHSH, CDR2 LQKENI. The CDR3 is 14 amino acids. V dropped 3 bases and J dropped 0 bases, with 8 bases sitting between them.

CDR3 in DNA: TGTGCCAGCAGCCCGGGACAGGGAGATGAAAAACTGTTTTTT. Protein product: CASSPGQGDEKLFF. The J gene is TRBJ1-4, the V gene TRBV11-1, with 9 positions matching TRBD1. Germline V gene lookup returns CDR1 SGHAT and CDR2 FQDESV (reference sequence). The CDR3 is 14 residues long. V trimming: 5 bases; J trimming: 6 bases; junction bases outside the gene matches: 4.

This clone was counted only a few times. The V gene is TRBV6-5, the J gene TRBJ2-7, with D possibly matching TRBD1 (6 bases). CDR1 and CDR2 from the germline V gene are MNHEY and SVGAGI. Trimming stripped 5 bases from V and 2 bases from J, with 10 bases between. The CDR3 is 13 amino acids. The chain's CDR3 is CASSLRQAYEQYF. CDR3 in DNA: TGTGCCAGCAGTCTGCGACAGGCCTACGAGCAGTACTTC.

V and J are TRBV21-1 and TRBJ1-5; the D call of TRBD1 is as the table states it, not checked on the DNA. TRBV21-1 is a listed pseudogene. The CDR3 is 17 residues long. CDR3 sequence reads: CASSNLEVRETNQPQHF. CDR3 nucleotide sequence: TGTGCCAGCAGCAACCTAGAGGTCAGGGAAACGAATCAGCCCCAGCATTTT.

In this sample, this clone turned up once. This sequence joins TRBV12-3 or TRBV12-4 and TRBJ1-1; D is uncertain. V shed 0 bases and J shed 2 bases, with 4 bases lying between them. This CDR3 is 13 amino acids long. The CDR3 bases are TGTGCCAGCAGTTTAGCGGCAAACACTGAAGCTTTCTTT. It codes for CASSLAANTEAFF.

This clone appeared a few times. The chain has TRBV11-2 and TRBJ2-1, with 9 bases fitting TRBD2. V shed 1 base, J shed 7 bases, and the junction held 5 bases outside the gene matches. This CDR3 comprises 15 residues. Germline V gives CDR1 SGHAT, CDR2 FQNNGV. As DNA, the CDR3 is TGTGCCAGCAGCTTAGCCCACAGCGGGAGGAATGAGCAGTTCTTC. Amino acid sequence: CASSLAHSGRNEQFF.

The CDR3 sequence is CASSVVAGESEQYF. The CDR3 nucleotides read TGTGCCAGCAGCGTAGTAGCGGGAGAGAGTGAGCAGTACTTC. The chain recombines TRBV9 with TRBJ2-7; TRBD2 matches 9 bases. CDR1 and CDR2 (germline): SGDLS, YYNGEE. The CDR3 runs to 14 residues. The junction had 5 bases not matched to a gene; V was cut back by 0 bases and J by 7 bases. The full variable domain, rest sourced from reference TRBV9 and TRBJ2-7, is DSGVTQTPKHLITATGQRVTLRCSPRSGDLSVYWYQQSLDQGLQFLIQYYNGEERAKGNILERFSAQQFPDLHSELNLSSLELGDSALYFCASSVVAGESEQYFGPGTRLTVT.

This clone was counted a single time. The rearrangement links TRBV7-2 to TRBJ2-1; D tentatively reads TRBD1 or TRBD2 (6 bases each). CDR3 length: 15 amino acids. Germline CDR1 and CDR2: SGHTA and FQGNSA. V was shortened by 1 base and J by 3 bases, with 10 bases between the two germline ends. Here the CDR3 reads CASSLEGGNYNEQFF. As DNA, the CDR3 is TGTGCCAGCAGCTTAGAAGGGGGGAACTACAATGAGCAGTTCTTC. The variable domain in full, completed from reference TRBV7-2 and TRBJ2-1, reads GAGVSQSPSNKVTEKGKDVELRCDPISGHTALYWYRQSLGQGLEFLIYFQGNSAPDKSGLPSDRFSAERTGGSVSTLTIQRTQQEDSAVYLCASSLEGGNYNEQFFGPGTRLTVL.

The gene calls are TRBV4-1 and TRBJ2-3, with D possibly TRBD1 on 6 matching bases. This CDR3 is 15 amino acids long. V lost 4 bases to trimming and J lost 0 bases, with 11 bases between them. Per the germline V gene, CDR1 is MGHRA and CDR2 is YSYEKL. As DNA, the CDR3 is TGCGCCAGCAGCCTTACCAGGGGAAGCACAGATACGCAGTATTTT. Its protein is CASSLTRGSTDTQYF.

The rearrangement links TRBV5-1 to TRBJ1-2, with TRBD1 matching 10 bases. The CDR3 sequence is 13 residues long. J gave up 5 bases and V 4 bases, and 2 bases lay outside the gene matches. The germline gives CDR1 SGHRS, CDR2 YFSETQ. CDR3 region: CASSPGQGYGYTF. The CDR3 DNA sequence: TGCGCCAGCAGCCCGGGACAGGGGTATGGCTACACCTTC.

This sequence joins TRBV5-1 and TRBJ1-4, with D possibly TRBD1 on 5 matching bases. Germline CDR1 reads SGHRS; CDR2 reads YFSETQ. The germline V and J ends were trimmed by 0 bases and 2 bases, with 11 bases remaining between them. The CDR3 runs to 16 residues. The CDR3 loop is CASSLGGRDTNEKLFF. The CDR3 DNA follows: TGCGCCAGCAGCTTGGGGGGCCGGGATACTAATGAAAAACTGTTTTTT.

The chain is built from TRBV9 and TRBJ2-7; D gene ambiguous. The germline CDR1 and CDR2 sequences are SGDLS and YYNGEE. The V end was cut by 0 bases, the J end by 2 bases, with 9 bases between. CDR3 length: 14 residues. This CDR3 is CASSVAIGAYEQYF. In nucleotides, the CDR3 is TGTGCCAGCAGCGTAGCGATTGGGGCCTACGAGCAGTACTTC.

The CDR3 nucleotides are TGTGCCATCAGCTCTCTTTCGACAGGGAATGAAAAACTGTTTTTT. It specifies CAISSLSTGNEKLFF. The genes are TRBV10-3 and TRBJ1-4, with 7 bases identical to TRBD1. V lost 6 bases and J lost 5; bases outside the gene matches: 9. The germline V gene has CDR1 ENHRY and CDR2 SYGVKD. This CDR3 has 15 residues.

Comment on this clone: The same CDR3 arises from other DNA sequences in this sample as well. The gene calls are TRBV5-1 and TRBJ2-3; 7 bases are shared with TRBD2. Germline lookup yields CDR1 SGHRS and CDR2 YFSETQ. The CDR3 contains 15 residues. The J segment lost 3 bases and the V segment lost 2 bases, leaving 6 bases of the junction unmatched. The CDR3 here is CASSLREVGTDTQYF. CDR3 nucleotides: TGCGCCAGCAGCTTACGGGAGGTTGGGACAGATACGCAGTATTTT.

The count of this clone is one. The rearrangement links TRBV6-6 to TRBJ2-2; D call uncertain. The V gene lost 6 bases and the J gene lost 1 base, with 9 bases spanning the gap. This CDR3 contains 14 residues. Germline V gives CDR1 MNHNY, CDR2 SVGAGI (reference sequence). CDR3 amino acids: CASRVMENTGELFF. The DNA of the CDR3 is TGTGCCAGCAGAGTGATGGAGAACACCGGGGAGCTGTTTTTT.

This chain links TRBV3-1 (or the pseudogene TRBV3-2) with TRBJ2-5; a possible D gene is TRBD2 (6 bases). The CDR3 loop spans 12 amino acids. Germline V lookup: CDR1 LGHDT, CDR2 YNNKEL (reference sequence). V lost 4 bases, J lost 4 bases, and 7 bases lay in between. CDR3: CASSPTRETQYF. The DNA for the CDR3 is TGTGCCAGCAGCCCGACTAGAGAGACCCAGTACTTC.